One and the same sample provided the 19 T cell receptor beta chains below, sequenced in a study of naive and memory T cell subsets. Antigen specificity for these receptors is unknown. Notes on the study in general: Possibly reflecting memory cells re-expressing CD45RA, a few larger clonotypes occurred in naive repertoires, especially CD8.

An equimolar mix of two oligonucleotides served as the beta constant-region primer for TRBC1 and TRBC2. Four rounds of PCR amplified the ligated cDNA using nested alpha and beta constant-region primers plus SP2. TCRdb used MiXCR to reprocess the UMI-ligation and nested PCR reads, holding one entry per CDR3 protein. Of under 150,000 distinct CDR3 sequences listed, approximately 20% are singletons. What was sequenced was naive CD8+ T cells from blood. Every receptor here comes from a human donor in good health.

This clonotype has a handful of counts. The chain employs TRBV15 and TRBJ2-7; tentatively, D is TRBD1 (6 bases). CDR3 length: 14 residues. V lost 11 bases and J lost 0, with 17 bases in between. Per germline, CDR1 LNHNV and CDR2 YYDKDF (reference sequence). The CDR3 loop is CAVRPDRYSYEQYF. The CDR3 coding sequence is TGTGCCGTACGGCCGGACAGATACTCCTACGAGCAGTACTTC.

The chain recombines TRBV4-3 with TRBJ2-1; 8 bases align to TRBD1. The V and J ends lost 4 bases and 5 bases, in that order; junction bases with no gene match: 4. The V gene's germline CDR1 is LGHNA and CDR2 YSLEER. The CDR3 loop spans 14 amino acids. The CDR3 sequence is CASSRGQGDNEQFF. The CDR3 bases are TGCGCCAGCAGCCGCGGACAGGGTGACAATGAGCAGTTCTTC.

The chain has TRBV3-1 and TRBJ2-7, with no clear D. Germline assignment: CDR1 LGHDT and CDR2 YNNKEL (reference sequence). The length of the CDR3 is 12 residues. Trimming took 1 base from V and 7 from J, leaving 8 bases between them. CDR3 bases: TGTGCCAGCAGCCAAGTTTCCAGGGAGCAGTACTTC. Translation: CASSQVSREQYF.

The V call is TRBV10-1, the J call TRBJ1-1; possibly TRBD1 for D (5 bases). The CDR3 runs to 13 residues. In germline, CDR1 is WNHNN, CDR2 SYGVQD (reference sequence). V was shortened by 2 bases and J by 1 base, with 5 bases between the two germline ends. CDR3 nucleotide sequence: TGCGCCAGCAGTGAGGGACAGAACACTGAAGCTTTCTTT. Translation gives CASSEGQNTEAFF.

The chain links TRBV28 to TRBJ1-1; no clear D. This CDR3 contains 13 residues. Germline V lookup: CDR1 MDHEN, CDR2 SYDVKM. Trimming took off 3 bases at V and 6 bases at J, with 11 bases between the two ends. The CDR3 region is CASSFWGNSEAFF. The CDR3 DNA reads TGTGCCAGCAGTTTTTGGGGAAACTCTGAAGCTTTCTTT.

The chain is built from TRBV29-1 and TRBJ2-7, with D unresolved. The V and J ends lost 5 bases and 5 bases respectively, with 10 bases between them. Germline assignment: CDR1 SQVTM and CDR2 ANQGSEA. The CDR3 loop spans 11 amino acids. The CDR3 DNA sequence: TGCAGCGTTATTCATTTAAACGAGCAGTACTTC. It yields the protein CSVIHLNEQYF.

This clonotype was found a few times. The genes are TRBV28 and TRBJ2-2; D gene uncertain. The CDR3 totals 15 residues. The V gene's germline CDR1 is MDHEN and CDR2 SYDVKM. Trimming took 3 bases from V and 10 from J, leaving 18 bases between them. CDR3 DNA sequence: TGTGCCAGCAGTTTTTTGTATCGGGTGCGAGAGGAGCTGTTTTTT. As protein: CASSFLYRVREELFF.

The rearrangement links TRBV6-5 to TRBJ2-3; 10 nucleotides align to TRBD1. The trim removed 0 bases at V and 0 bases at J, leaving 9 bases unmatched. The CDR3 consists of 19 residues. Germline-derived CDR1 and CDR2 are MNHEY and SVGAGI. CDR3 sequence (DNA): TGTGCCAGCAGTTACTCAGTGGACAGGGGGATACCTAGCACAGATACGCAGTATTTT. It translates to CASSYSVDRGIPSTDTQYF.

The chain couples TRBV6-5 to TRBJ2-3; D ambiguous. CDR3 length equals 16 residues. V lost 2 bases to trimming and J lost 2 bases, with 14 bases between them. Germline V CDR1 and CDR2: MNHEY, SVGAGI. As DNA, the CDR3 is TGTGCCAGCAGTTACAGGATTTGGTCCCCCACAGATACGCAGTATTTT. Translated, it gives CASSYRIWSPTDTQYF.

This clonotype was detected a few times. The rearrangement joins TRBV6-6 to TRBJ2-7; the D gene is possibly TRBD1 (7 bases). Trimming stripped 2 bases from V and 0 bases from J, with 14 bases between. Germline assignment: CDR1 MNHNY and CDR2 SVGAGI (reference sequence). The CDR3 spans 16 residues. The CDR3 reads CASSYGGGPSSYEQYF. CDR3 nucleotides: TGTGCCAGCAGTTACGGAGGGGGCCCCAGCTCCTACGAGCAGTACTTC.

This clonotype has a handful of counts. The rearrangement uses TRBV29-1 and TRBJ2-2; TRBD2 might be the D (5 bases). The V and J ends lost 0 bases and 5 bases respectively, with 13 bases between them. Per germline, CDR1 SQVTM and CDR2 ANQGSEA. CDR3 length: 15 residues. CDR3: CSVEDGIKGTGELFF. In DNA, the CDR3 is TGCAGCGTTGAAGACGGGATTAAGGGAACCGGGGAGCTGTTTTTT.

The rearrangement uses TRBV3-1 and TRBJ2-7; 11 bases map to TRBD2. This CDR3 has 15 residues. The ends lost 0 bases at V and 3 bases at J; junction bases unmatched: 1. The germline V gene encodes CDR1 LGHDT and CDR2 YNNKEL (reference sequence). The CDR3 protein is CASSQELAGDYEQYF. CDR3 DNA sequence: TGTGCCAGCAGCCAAGAACTAGCGGGAGACTACGAGCAGTACTTC.

This clonotype has a handful of counts. The V call is TRBV20-1, the J call TRBJ2-7, with 7 bases fitting TRBD1. Trimming cost V 3 bases and J 3 bases; bases outside gene matches: 5. The CDR3 contains 13 residues. Germline CDR1 and CDR2: DFQATT and SNEGSKA (reference sequence). In nucleotides, the CDR3 is TGCAGTGCTAGTGGGGGACAGTACTACGAGCAGTACTTC. As protein: CSASGGQYYEQYF.

This clonotype occurred a few times. The chain uses TRBV5-4 and TRBJ1-6; D unclear. The CDR3 has 15 amino acids. CDR1 SGHNT and CDR2 YYREEE come from the germline V gene (reference sequence). Trimming took 2 bases from V and 8 from J, leaving 14 bases between them. CDR3 bases: TGTGCCAGCAGCTTATCGCCGACGGAGGATTCACCCCTCCACTTT. It specifies CASSLSPTEDSPLHF.

This chain uses TRBV2 with TRBJ2-3, with D tentatively TRBD1 (5 bases). V lost 3 bases to trimming and J lost 2 bases, with 12 bases between them. Germline CDR1 reads SNHLY; CDR2 reads FYNNEI. The CDR3 spans 15 residues. The CDR3 loop is CASSESQGNTDTQYF. CDR3 in DNA: TGTGCCAGCAGTGAGTCGCAGGGTAACACAGATACGCAGTATTTT.

The chain employs TRBV18 and TRBJ2-7; 7 nucleotides line up with TRBD1. This CDR3 is 16 amino acids long. The V gene's germline CDR1 is KGHSH and CDR2 LQKENI. V gave up 3 bases and J gave up 2 bases; unmatched junction bases: 10. This CDR3 is CASSPRLEDRTYEQYF. The CDR3 nucleotides read TGTGCCAGCTCACCCAGGTTGGAGGACAGGACCTACGAGCAGTACTTC.

The CDR3 DNA reads as TGTGCCAGCAGCCAAGAAACTAGCGGGAAAGAAGAGACCCAGTACTTC. Its translation is CASSQETSGKEETQYF. The chain has TRBV3-1 and TRBJ2-5; TRBD2 agrees at 10 bases. With V trimmed by 0 bases and J by 3 bases, 4 bases remained unmatched. Germline V CDR1 and CDR2: LGHDT, YNNKEL (reference sequence). This CDR3 has 16 amino acids.

This clonotype was detected a few times. This chain links TRBV6-5 with TRBJ2-7, with D tentatively TRBD1 (5 bases). V shed 0 bases and J shed 3 bases, with 9 bases lying between them. The CDR3 is 14 amino acids. The germline CDR1 and CDR2 sequences are MNHEY and SVGAGI. The CDR3 here is CASSYSGAHYEQYF. Here the CDR3 DNA reads TGTGCCAGCAGTTACTCAGGGGCCCACTACGAGCAGTACTTC.

The sample holds many counts of this clonotype. The chain combines TRBV3-1 with TRBJ2-2; the D is unclear. V lost 0 bases and J lost 7, with 6 bases in between. This CDR3 spans 13 amino acids. Germline-derived CDR1 and CDR2 are LGHDT and YNNKEL (reference sequence). CDR3 region: CASSQDMVGELFF. The CDR3 region has the DNA TGTGCCAGCAGCCAAGACATGGTCGGGGAGCTGTTTTTT.